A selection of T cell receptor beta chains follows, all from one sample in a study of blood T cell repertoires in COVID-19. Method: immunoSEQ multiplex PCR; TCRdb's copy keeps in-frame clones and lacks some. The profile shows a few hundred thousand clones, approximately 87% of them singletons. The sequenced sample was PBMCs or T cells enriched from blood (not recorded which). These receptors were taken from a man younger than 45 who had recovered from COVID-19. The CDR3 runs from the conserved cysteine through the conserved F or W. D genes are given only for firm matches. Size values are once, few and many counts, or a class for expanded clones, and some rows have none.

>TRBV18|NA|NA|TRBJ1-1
TGTGCCAGCTCACCACCGGCTAGGGGCACTGAAGCTTTCTTT
CASSPPARGTEAFF
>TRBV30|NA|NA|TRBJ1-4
TGTGCCTGGAGTACGGGGAGGGGTGTGCGGGAAAAACTGTTTTTT
CAWSTGRGVREKLFF
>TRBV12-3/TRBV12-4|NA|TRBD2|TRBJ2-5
TGTGCCAGCAGTCCCGGGACTAGGGAGACCCAGTACTTC
CASSPGTRETQYF
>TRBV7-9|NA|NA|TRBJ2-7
TGTGCCAGCAGCGTAGCCCACAACGAAGATGAAATCCACGAGCAGTACTTC
CASSVAHNEDEIHEQYF
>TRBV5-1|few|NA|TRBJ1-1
TGCGCCAGCAGCCCACAGGGTAGGCCTGGGGCTTTCTTT
CASSPQGRPGAFF
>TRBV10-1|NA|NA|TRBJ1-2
TGCGCCAGCAGTGAGACAGGATTCTATGGCTACACCTTC
CASSETGFYGYTF
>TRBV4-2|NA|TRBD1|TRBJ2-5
TGTGCCAGCAGCCAAGATAGAGGACAGGGATATGAGACCCAGTACTTC
CASSQDRGQGYETQYF
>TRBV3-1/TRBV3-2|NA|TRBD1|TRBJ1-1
TGTGCCAGCAGCCAAACAGGGGACGTGGATGAAGCTTTCTTT
CASSQTGDVDEAFF
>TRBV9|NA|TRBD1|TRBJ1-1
TGTGCCAGCAGCAGAAACACAGGGGTCGGTGAAGCTTTCTTT
CASSRNTGVGEAFF
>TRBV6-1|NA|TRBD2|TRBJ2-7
TGTGCCAGCAGTGGCGTCGGGAGGACCACATCCTACGAGCAGTACTTC
CASSGVGRTTSYEQYF
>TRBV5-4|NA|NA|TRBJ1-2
TGTGCCAGCAGCTTGTCTGGGCGTAACTATGGCTACACCTTC
CASSLSGRNYGYTF
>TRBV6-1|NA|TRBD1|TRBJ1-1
TGTGCCAGCAGTGAGCGGCAGGGGGCTTCGAACACTGAAGCTTTCTTT
CASSERQGASNTEAFF
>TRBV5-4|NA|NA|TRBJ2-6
TGTGCCAGCAGCTTTACAGGGTCTGGTGGGGCCAACGTCCTGACTTTC
CASSFTGSGGANVLTF
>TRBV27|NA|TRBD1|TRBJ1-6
TGTGCCAGCAGGCCGGACAGAGGGGGCTTGAGTAATTCACCCCTCCACTTT
CASRPDRGGLSNSPLHF
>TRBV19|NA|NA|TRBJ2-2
TGTGCCAGTAGTATACAACTTCTCACCGGGGAGCTGTTTTTT
CASSIQLLTGELFF
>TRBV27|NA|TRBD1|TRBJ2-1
TGTGCCAGCAGTTTCGGGGACAGCCATGAGCAGTTCTTC
CASSFGDSHEQFF
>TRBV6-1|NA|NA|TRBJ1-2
TGTGCCAGCAGTGAAGCCCCGGTCCCAACAGGGAAGTATGGCTACACCTTC
CASSEAPVPTGKYGYTF
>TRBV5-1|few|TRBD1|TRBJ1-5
TGCGCCAGCAGCACGGGACAGGTAAATCAGCCCCAGCATTTT
CASSTGQVNQPQHF
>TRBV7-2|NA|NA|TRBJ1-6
TGTGCCAGCAACGTGGGGGACAATCCCCTCCACTTT
CASNVGDNPLHF
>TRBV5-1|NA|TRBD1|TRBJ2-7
TGCGCCAGCAACTCGGACAGGCCCAACTACGAGCAGTACTTC
CASNSDRPNYEQYF
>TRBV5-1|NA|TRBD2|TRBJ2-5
TGCGCCAGCAGCTTGGGGGGACTAGCGGGGACTCAAGAGACCCAGTACTTC
CASSLGGLAGTQETQYF